These 2 T cell receptor beta chains came from one sample sequenced in a study of T cells after posttransplantation cyclophosphamide. Cells defined as naive were viable CD3+CD4+ or CD3+CD8+ and CCR7+CD45RA+CD45RO-CD95-CD27+CD28+. The repertoire was sequenced with immunoSEQ multiplex PCR; TCRdb's copy has only in-frame clones and lacks some. Among more than 30,000 clones listed, about 90% were seen once. The sequenced sample was naive CD4+ T cells sorted from PBMCs. Receptors originate from a woman aged 60-75 years in good health, CMV-negative, and a related stem cell transplant donor.

V usage is TRBV19 and J usage is TRBJ2-3; 9 bases fit TRBD2. The CDR3 totals 15 residues. The trim removed 8 bases at V and 2 bases at J, leaving 8 bases unmatched. Germline CDR1 is LNHDA and CDR2 is SQIVND (reference sequence). CDR3 protein: CASRGRGGVTDTQYF. For the CDR3, the DNA is TGTGCCAGTCGAGGGCGGGGGGGTGTCACAGATACGCAGTATTTT.

This chain links TRBV2 with TRBJ2-1; 9 nucleotides match TRBD1. Germline CDR1 is SNHLY and CDR2 is FYNNEI. The trim removed 4 bases at V and 7 bases at J, leaving 2 bases unmatched. The CDR3 runs to 13 residues. The CDR3, as DNA: TGTGCCAGCAGTGGGACAGGGGTAAATGAGCAGTTCTTC. Protein sequence: CASSGTGVNEQFF.